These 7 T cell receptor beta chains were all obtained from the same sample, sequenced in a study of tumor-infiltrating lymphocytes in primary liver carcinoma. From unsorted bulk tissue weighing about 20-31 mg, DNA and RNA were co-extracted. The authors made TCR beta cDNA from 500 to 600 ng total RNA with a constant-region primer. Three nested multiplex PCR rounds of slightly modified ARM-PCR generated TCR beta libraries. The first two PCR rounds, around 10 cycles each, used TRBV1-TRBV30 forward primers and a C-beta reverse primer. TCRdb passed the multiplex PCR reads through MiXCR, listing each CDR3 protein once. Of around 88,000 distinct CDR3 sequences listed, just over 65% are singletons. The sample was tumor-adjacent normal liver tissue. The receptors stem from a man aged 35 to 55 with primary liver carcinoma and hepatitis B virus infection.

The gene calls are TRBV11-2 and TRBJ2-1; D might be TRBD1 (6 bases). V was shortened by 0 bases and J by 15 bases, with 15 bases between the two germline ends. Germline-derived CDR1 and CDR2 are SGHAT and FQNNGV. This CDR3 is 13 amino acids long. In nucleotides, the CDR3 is TGTGCCAGCAGCTTAGAGGTGGGGGCTGTGTTGTTCTTC. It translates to CASSLEVGAVLFF.

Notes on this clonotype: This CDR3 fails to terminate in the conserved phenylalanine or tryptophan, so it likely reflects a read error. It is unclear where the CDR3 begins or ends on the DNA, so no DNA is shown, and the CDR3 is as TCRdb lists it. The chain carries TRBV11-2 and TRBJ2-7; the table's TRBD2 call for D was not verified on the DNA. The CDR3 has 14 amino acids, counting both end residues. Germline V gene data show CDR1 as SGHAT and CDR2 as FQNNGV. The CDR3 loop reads CASSREGGPYEHYL.

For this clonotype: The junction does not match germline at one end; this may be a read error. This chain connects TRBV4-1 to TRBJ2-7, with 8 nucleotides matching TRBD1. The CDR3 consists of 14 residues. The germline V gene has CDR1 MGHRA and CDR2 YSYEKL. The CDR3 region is CAISPMGTGCEQYF. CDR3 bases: TGCGCCATCAGCCCGATGGGGACAGGATGCGAGCAGTACTTC.

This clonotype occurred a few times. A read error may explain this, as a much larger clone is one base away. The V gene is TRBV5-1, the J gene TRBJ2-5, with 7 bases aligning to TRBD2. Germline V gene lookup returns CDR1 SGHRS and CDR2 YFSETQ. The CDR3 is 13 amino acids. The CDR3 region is CVSSWGGQETQYF. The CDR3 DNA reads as TGCGTCAGCAGCTGGGGGGGCCAAGAGACCCAGTACTTC.

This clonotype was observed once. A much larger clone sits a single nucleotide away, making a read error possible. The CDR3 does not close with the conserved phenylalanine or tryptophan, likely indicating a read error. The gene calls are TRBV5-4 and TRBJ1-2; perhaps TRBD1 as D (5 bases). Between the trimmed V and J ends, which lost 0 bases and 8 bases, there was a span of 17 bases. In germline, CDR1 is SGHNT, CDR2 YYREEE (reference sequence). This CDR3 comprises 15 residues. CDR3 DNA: TGTGCCAGCAGCTTGGGCCTCCGGGGCACGGGGGGCTACACCTAC. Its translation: CASSLGLRGTGGYTY.

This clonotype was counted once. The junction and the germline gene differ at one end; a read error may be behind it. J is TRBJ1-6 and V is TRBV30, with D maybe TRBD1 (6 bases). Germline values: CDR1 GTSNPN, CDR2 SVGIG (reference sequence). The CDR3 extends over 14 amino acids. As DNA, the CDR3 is TGTGCCTCGAGTGAGAGGGGGAATAATTCACCCCTCCACTTT. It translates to CASSERGNNSPLHF.

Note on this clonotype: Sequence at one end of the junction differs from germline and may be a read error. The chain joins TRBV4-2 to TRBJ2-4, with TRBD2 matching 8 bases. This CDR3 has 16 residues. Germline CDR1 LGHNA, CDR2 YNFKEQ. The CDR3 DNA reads TGTGCCAGCAGCCAGGACGGACTAGCTTGGTCAAACATTCAATACTTC. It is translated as CASSQDGLAWSNIQYF.